A selection of T cell receptor beta chains follows, all from one sample in a study of Tregs in tolerant kidney transplant recipients. Clones were read by immunoSEQ multiplex PCR, and TCRdb kept only the in-frame ones, dropping some. The sample records about 69,000 clones, 70% to 90% being singletons. The starting material was CD4+ T cells from blood, obtained before the transplant. These TCRs come from a human donor who received a combined kidney and bone marrow transplant. CDR3s include the opening cysteine and the closing phenylalanine or tryptophan. D genes are given only for firm matches. The listing skips clone size in some rows; elsewhere it reads once, few, many or a size class.

clone size	V gene	J gene	D gene	CDR3 protein	CDR3 DNA
-	TRBV5-1	TRBJ1-1	-	CASSPGQNTEAFF	TGCGCCAGCAGCCCCGGACAGAACACTGAAGCTTTCTTT
-	TRBV5-1	TRBJ1-1	TRBD1	CASSSGTGLIMNTEAFF	TGCGCCAGCAGCTCAGGGACAGGGCTTATAATGAACACTGAAGCTTTCTTT
-	TRBV2	TRBJ2-3	TRBD2	CAGSLGAGARDTQYF	TGTGCCGGTTCCCTAGGAGCGGGAGCTAGGGATACGCAGTATTTT
few	TRBV4-2	TRBJ2-7	-	CASSQGGGVSYEQYF	TGTGCCAGCAGCCAAGGAGGGGGGGTCTCCTACGAGCAGTACTTC
-	TRBV29-1	TRBJ2-5	-	CSVDRGQETQYF	TGCAGCGTTGATCGAGGGCAAGAGACCCAGTACTTC
-	TRBV28	TRBJ2-7	-	CASMGGALSYEQYF	TGTGCCAGCATGGGCGGGGCACTATCCTACGAGCAGTACTTC
-	TRBV6-5	TRBJ1-3	TRBD1	CASSEGGGNTIYF	TGTGCCAGCAGTGAAGGGGGCGGAAACACCATATATTTT
-	TRBV4-1	TRBJ2-6	-	CASSHFRSGANVLTF	TGCGCCAGCAGCCACTTCCGCTCTGGGGCCAACGTCCTGACTTTC
-	TRBV6-1	TRBJ1-1	-	CASNYQMLNTEAFF	TGTGCCAGCAATTATCAGATGTTGAACACTGAAGCTTTCTTT
-	TRBV6-6	TRBJ2-2	TRBD2	CASSYGTSAGELFF	TGTGCCAGCAGTTACGGGACTAGTGCTGGGGAGCTGTTTTTT
-	TRBV18	TRBJ2-2	-	CASSPVEGDTGELFF	TGTGCCAGCTCACCAGTGGAGGGTGACACCGGGGAGCTGTTTTTT
-	TRBV28	TRBJ2-5	TRBD2	CASSLWGGGQETQYF	TGTGCCAGCAGCCTTTGGGGGGGAGGCCAAGAGACCCAGTACTTC
once	TRBV30	TRBJ1-2	TRBD1	CACEQGAFGYTF	TGTGCCTGTGAACAGGGGGCGTTCGGCTACACCTTC
-	TRBV18	TRBJ1-1	TRBD1	CASSREYRGLAEAFF	TGTGCCAGCTCCCGGGAGTACAGGGGGCTCGCTGAAGCTTTCTTT
-	TRBV28	TRBJ2-5	-	CASSTRPPQETQYF	TGTGCCAGCAGTACTAGACCCCCCCAAGAGACCCAGTACTTC
-	TRBV10-1	TRBJ2-1	-	CASSPDWGRRNEQFF	TGCGCCAGCAGTCCGGACTGGGGGAGGCGGAATGAGCAGTTCTTC
-	TRBV4-2	TRBJ2-1	TRBD2	CASSDWTSGVVSYNEQFF	TGTGCCAGCAGCGATTGGACTAGCGGGGTCGTTTCCTACAATGAGCAGTTCTTC
-	TRBV28	TRBJ1-1	-	CVSAGDENTEAFF	TGTGTCTCGGCAGGGGATGAGAACACTGAAGCTTTCTTT
-	TRBV7-3	TRBJ2-3	-	CASSLRTPGGTDTQYF	TGTGCCAGCAGCTTAAGGACCCCCGGGGGCACAGATACGCAGTATTTT
-	TRBV6-1	TRBJ2-1	TRBD1	CASSEPGQGWNEQFF	TGTGCCAGCAGTGAGCCGGGACAGGGGTGGAATGAGCAGTTCTTC
-	TRBV19	TRBJ2-1	TRBD2	CASSLGLAGGYNEQFF	TGTGCCAGTAGCCTTGGACTAGCGGGAGGATACAATGAGCAGTTCTTC
-	TRBV10-3	TRBJ2-1	-	CAIASRGIDNEQFF	TGTGCCATCGCAAGTCGGGGAATTGACAATGAGCAGTTCTTC
-	TRBV28	TRBJ2-7	-	CAIRGRPTYEQYF	TGTGCCATCCGGGGGAGGCCCACCTACGAGCAGTACTTC
-	TRBV5-3	TRBJ2-2	TRBD2	CARSLASGIEGHGELFF	TGTGCCAGAAGCTTGGCTAGCGGGATTGAGGGTCACGGGGAGCTGTTTTTT
-	TRBV28	TRBJ2-3	TRBD2	CASSQPTSGTTDTQYF	TGTGCCAGCAGTCAACCGACTAGCGGGACCACAGATACGCAGTATTTT
-	TRBV5-1	TRBJ2-7	-	CASSLVAGSYEQYF	TGCGCCAGCAGCTTGGTTGCGGGTTCCTACGAGCAGTACTTC
-	TRBV5-1	TRBJ1-4	TRBD1	CASSPGTGEYAATNEKLFF	TGCGCCAGCAGCCCAGGGACAGGGGAATATGCAGCAACTAATGAAAAACTGTTTTTT
-	TRBV2	TRBJ1-5	-	CASSETASFQPQHF	TGTGCCAGCAGTGAGACAGCGTCGTTTCAGCCCCAGCATTTT
-	TRBV21-1	TRBJ1-3	-	CASSKDKGGLNTIYF	TGTGCCAGCAGCAAAGACAAAGGGGGATTGAACACCATATATTTT
-	TRBV6-1	TRBJ2-1	TRBD1	CASTSGQPYNEQFF	TGTGCCAGTACCTCGGGACAGCCCTACAATGAGCAGTTCTTC
-	TRBV5-1	TRBJ1-2	TRBD1	CASSVSGQGADGYTF	TGCGCCAGCAGCGTATCGGGACAGGGGGCGGATGGCTACACCTTC
few	TRBV5-1	TRBJ2-7	-	CASSVSGEQYF	TGCGCCAGCTCGGTATCAGGCGAGCAGTACTTC
-	TRBV10-2	TRBJ2-3	-	CASVNRDTQYF	TGCGCCAGCGTCAACCGGGATACGCAGTATTTT
-	TRBV27	TRBJ2-7	-	CASSFGGAPYEQYF	TGTGCCAGCAGTTTTGGGGGGGCCCCCTACGAGCAGTACTTC
-	TRBV20-1	TRBJ2-1	-	CSASSGEQFF	TGCAGTGCTAGTTCAGGGGAGCAGTTCTTC
-	TRBV29-1	TRBJ2-5	TRBD1	CSVTPGQGQETQYF	TGCAGCGTGACTCCGGGACAGGGCCAAGAGACCCAGTACTTC
-	TRBV4-2	TRBJ2-2	-	CASSQARGKNTGELFF	TGTGCCAGCAGCCAAGCAAGGGGAAAGAACACCGGGGAGCTGTTTTTT
-	TRBV4-1	TRBJ2-7	-	CASSSSAGAAYEQYF	TGCGCCAGCAGCTCGTCTGCGGGGGCAGCCTACGAGCAGTACTTC
-	TRBV14	TRBJ2-7	TRBD2	CASSPGLAERQQYF	TGTGCCAGCAGCCCGGGACTAGCGGAGAGACAGCAGTACTTC
-	TRBV2	TRBJ2-7	-	CASSEFPLSYEQYF	TGTGCCAGCAGTGAATTCCCTCTATCTTACGAGCAGTACTTC
-	TRBV4-1	TRBJ1-2	-	CASSQEGLRQHNYGYTF	TGCGCCAGCAGCCAAGAGGGACTAAGGCAACATAACTATGGCTACACCTTC
-	TRBV11-2	TRBJ2-7	TRBD1	CASSFLGQGHEQYF	TGTGCCAGCAGCTTTCTCGGACAGGGCCACGAGCAGTACTTC
once	TRBV28	TRBJ2-7	TRBD1	CASSQEGQANEQYF	TGTGCCAGCAGTCAGGAGGGACAGGCTAACGAGCAGTACTTC
-	TRBV5-4	TRBJ2-2	TRBD1	CASSSGQGAHTGELFF	TGTGCCAGCAGCTCGGGACAGGGGGCGCACACCGGGGAGCTGTTTTTT
-	TRBV4-1	TRBJ1-4	TRBD1	CASSQDPLTGDINEKLFF	TGCGCCAGCAGCCAAGACCCCCTCACAGGGGATATTAATGAAAAACTGTTTTTT
once	TRBV28	TRBJ2-1	TRBD1	CASSSVGTAYNEQFF	TGTGCCAGCAGTTCTGTCGGGACAGCCTACAATGAGCAGTTCTTC
-	TRBV19	TRBJ2-2	-	CASSIQTGHTGELFF	TGTGCCAGTAGTATCCAGACAGGACACACCGGGGAGCTGTTTTTT
few	TRBV5-6	TRBJ2-1	TRBD2	CASSLELAGYNEQFF	TGTGCCAGCAGCTTGGAACTAGCGGGCTACAATGAGCAGTTCTTC
few	TRBV5-1	TRBJ2-7	-	CASSRSRDEQYF	TGCGCCAGCAGCCGATCCAGGGACGAGCAGTACTTC
-	TRBV28	TRBJ2-6	TRBD1	CASSTGGTGSGANVLTF	TGTGCCAGCAGCACAGGTGGGACAGGCTCTGGGGCCAACGTCCTGACTTTC
-	TRBV5-1	TRBJ1-2	-	CASSLEGVNYGYTF	TGCGCCAGCAGCTTGGAGGGGGTTAACTATGGCTACACCTTC
once	TRBV27	TRBJ2-2	-	CASSLIGATLNTGELFF	TGTGCCAGCAGTTTGATAGGTGCGACTCTGAACACCGGGGAGCTGTTTTTT
-	TRBV5-6	TRBJ1-5	-	CASSIGGGVSQPQHF	TGTGCCAGCAGCATCGGAGGGGGGGTGAGTCAGCCCCAGCATTTT
-	TRBV4-2	TRBJ1-4	TRBD1	CASSQTGAPATNEKLFF	TGTGCCAGCAGCCAGACAGGGGCCCCAGCAACTAATGAAAAACTGTTTTTT
-	TRBV5-1	TRBJ2-7	-	CASNTGTGSWSEQYF	TGCGCCAGCAACACCGGGACTGGGTCTTGGAGCGAGCAGTACTTC
-	TRBV13	TRBJ2-1	-	CASSLGRENEQFF	TGTGCCAGCAGCTTAGGCCGGGAGAATGAGCAGTTCTTC
-	TRBV30	TRBJ2-7	-	CAWSVRDEQYF	TGTGCCTGGAGTGTACGGGACGAGCAGTACTTC
-	TRBV13	TRBJ2-5	-	CASSTRQTQETQYF	TGTGCCAGCAGCACCCGACAGACTCAAGAGACCCAGTACTTC